This TCR beta chain appears in the sequencing data of a study of T cells in Graves' hyperthyroidism and ophthalmopathy. There were TCR beta CDR3 regions amplified from RNA transcripts. The HTBI primer set drove a first-round RT-PCR of the TCR CDR3. TCRdb re-called the multiplex PCR reads through MiXCR, storing one row per CDR3 protein. The sample records about 350,000 distinct CDR3 sequences, roughly an eighth being singletons. A remark on this clonotype: Its antigen is not known.

General study points: A model of 13 V-J features distinguished ophthalmopathy from stable hyperthyroidism.

Trimming took 7 bases from V and 1 from J; bases not matched to a gene: 6. This CDR3 comprises 15 residues. Germline V gene lookup returns CDR1 MNHEY and CDR2 SVGEGT. This receptor was taken from a woman in her 40s with Graves' ophthalmopathy. Sequencing was carried out using blood. The rearrangement joins TRBV6-2 or TRBV6-3 to TRBJ1-3; 8 positions agree with TRBD1. The chain's CDR3 is CASTWDRTSGNTIYF. The CDR3 DNA reads TGTGCCAGCACTTGGGACAGGACATCTGGAAACACCATATATTTT.